This paragraph reports one TCR beta chain. Antigen: not known. The record originates from a study of T cell repertoires in cytomegalovirus infection. Overall study findings and caveats: The ex vivo response was dominated by HLA-C-restricted CMV-specific TCR beta clonotypes. Summed frequency of shared TCR beta families picked out CMV carriers who also had the relevant HLA.

One entry per CDR3 protein results from TCRdb running MiXCR on the reads. Among over 150,000 distinct CDR3 sequences listed, about a sixth were seen once. The V and J ends lost 7 bases and 2 bases, in that order; junction bases with no gene match: 18. Germline CDR1 is MDHEN and CDR2 is SYDVKM. CDR3 size: 18 residues. This receptor was obtained from a human donor in good health (CMV status not recorded). Some clones in this sample may be carry-over from other donors' samples. Sequences were obtained from CD8+ T cells from PBMCs. This sequence joins TRBV28 and TRBJ2-7, with 9 bases identical to TRBD1. The CDR3 loop is CASMGLYRGPGRTYEQYF. The CDR3 DNA follows: TGTGCCAGCATGGGCCTCTACAGGGGGCCAGGACGAACCTACGAGCAGTACTTC.